The 26 T cell receptor beta chains below all came from one sample that was sequenced in a study. TCRdb itself ran the 5' RACE reads through MiXCR, one entry per CDR3 protein. The sample has about 42,000 distinct CDR3 sequences; approximately 30% are singletons. Sequences were obtained from tumor-infiltrating memory CD4+ T cells sorted from the breast tumor. Subset denoted: memory CD4+ T cells, CD4+CD45RO+CD25-. The receptors shown here come from a female donor with breast cancer.

This chain connects TRBV12-3 or TRBV12-4 to TRBJ2-1, with D tentatively TRBD1 or TRBD2 (5 bases each). The CDR3 has 18 residues. Trimming removed 6 bases at V and 0 bases at J, with 21 bases between. Here the CDR3 reads CASSVGAGLSVSYNEQFF. DNA of the CDR3: TGTGCCAGCAGCGTCGGGGCAGGGCTCTCGGTCTCCTACAATGAGCAGTTCTTC.

Details on this clonotype: The CDR3 ends on some other residue instead of the conserved phenylalanine or tryptophan, so this is likely a read error. V usage is TRBV12-3 or TRBV12-4 and J usage is TRBJ1-1; 7 positions match TRBD1. J gave up 5 bases and V 3 bases, and 3 bases lay outside the gene matches. The CDR3 spans 13 residues. The CDR3 DNA follows: TGTGCCAGCAGTTTCGAGGGGGCTACTGAAGCTTTCTCT. The encoded protein is CASSFEGATEAFS.

Only a few counts were recorded for this clonotype. V and J are TRBV5-1 and TRBJ2-1, with 8 bases matching TRBD2. The CDR3 consists of 14 residues. Germline loops: CDR1 SGHRS, CDR2 YFSETQ. V lost 5 bases, J lost 2 bases, and 3 bases stayed unmatched. CDR3 region: CASRGAGAYNEQFF. The CDR3 bases are TGCGCCAGCAGAGGAGCGGGAGCCTACAATGAGCAGTTCTTC.

This clonotype has at least ten counts. This rearrangement joins TRBV9 to TRBJ2-7; D may be TRBD1 (5 bases). The CDR3 is made up of 12 amino acids. Trimming took 0 bases from V and 6 from J, leaving 7 bases between them. Germline V gene lookup returns CDR1 SGDLS and CDR2 YYNGEE. The CDR3 region has the DNA TGTGCCAGCAGCGTAGGACAGAGCGAGCAGTACTTC. The encoded protein is CASSVGQSEQYF.

In this sample, this clonotype turned up a few times. V gene TRBV5-4 combines with J gene TRBJ2-5, with 10 bases matching TRBD1. The CDR3 runs 16 residues. Trimming removed 4 bases from V and 2 bases from J; junction bases left unmatched: 8. Germline V gene lookup returns CDR1 SGHNT and CDR2 YYREEE (reference sequence). CDR3 in DNA: TGTGCCAGCAGCCCACTACGGACAGGGGGACAAGAGACCCAGTACTTC. Its translation: CASSPLRTGGQETQYF.

The table lists this clonotype with a few counts. DNA of the CDR3: TGCAGCGCGGCGTCGGGGGGCGAGACCCAGTACTTC. Amino acids: CSAASGGETQYF. The chain uses TRBV29-1 and TRBJ2-5; TRBD2 might be the D (7 bases). Germline values: CDR1 SQVTM, CDR2 ANQGSEA. V was clipped by 7 bases and J by 5 bases, with 14 bases between them. The CDR3 is 12 amino acids.

As to this clonotype: A much larger clone is a single base away; this may be a read error. The chain has TRBV7-9 and TRBJ1-6; D unresolved. From germline, CDR1 is SEHNR and CDR2 FQNEAQ (reference sequence). The CDR3 runs to 13 residues. In nucleotides, the CDR3 is TGTGCCAGAAGCTTATCGGTGGATTCACCCCTCCACTTT. As protein: CARSLSVDSPLHF.

This clonotype was counted only a few times. V is TRBV27 and J is TRBJ2-4; D is undetermined. Germline V gene data show CDR1 as MNHEY and CDR2 as SMNVEV (reference sequence). This CDR3 comprises 13 residues. V was trimmed by 11 bases and J by 0 bases, leaving 11 bases between them. The CDR3, as DNA: TGTGCCTGCTATTCCCTAGCCAAAAACATTCAGTACTTC. This encodes CACYSLAKNIQYF.

This clonotype was detected only a few times. A read error may explain this, as a much larger clone is one base away. The chain carries TRBV20-1 and TRBJ1-1; D gene ambiguous. There are 13 residues in the CDR3. Trimming left V 7 bases short and J 0 bases short, with 12 bases between. Per germline, CDR1 DFQATT and CDR2 SNEGSKA (reference sequence). CDR3 residues: CSVDWQLNTEAFF. In DNA, the CDR3 is TGCAGTGTTGATTGGCAGCTGAACACTGAAGCTTTCTTT.

This clonotype was seen repeatedly, ten times or more. The V and J genes are TRBV4-2 and TRBJ2-5; TRBD2 matches 8 bases. Germline CDR1 and CDR2: LGHNA and YNFKEQ. This CDR3 contains 18 residues. V shed 6 bases, J shed 2 bases, and the junction held 17 bases outside the gene matches. CDR3 sequence reads: CASSRETSAGGKQETQYF. CDR3 bases: TGTGCCAGCAGTCGGGAGACTAGCGCGGGTGGGAAGCAAGAGACCCAGTACTTC.

This clonotype was recorded at least ten times. This sequence joins TRBV7-6 and TRBJ2-1, with unresolved D. Germline CDR1 is SGHVS and CDR2 is FNYEAQ. The CDR3 contains 15 residues. Trimming shortened V by 4 bases and J by 5 bases, and 15 bases separated the two germline ends. The CDR3 protein is CASSSLSHPDNEQFF. The CDR3 DNA follows: TGTGCCAGCAGCTCACTCTCACACCCTGACAATGAGCAGTTCTTC.

This clonotype was detected many times. The chain has TRBV28 and TRBJ2-5; a possible D gene is TRBD2 (5 bases). Per germline, CDR1 MDHEN and CDR2 SYDVKM. Trimming pared 6 bases from V and 5 bases from J, leaving 16 bases between. The CDR3 consists of 14 residues. CDR3 nucleotide sequence: TGTGCCAGCAGCCCTCAGAGGCTAGCTGAGACCCAGTACTTC. Protein product: CASSPQRLAETQYF.

This clonotype was seen ten or more times. V is TRBV5-5 and J is TRBJ2-5; 9 nucleotides agree with TRBD1. The CDR3 is 14 amino acids. Germline V gene data show CDR1 as SGHKS and CDR2 as YYEKEE (reference sequence). With 2 bases clipped from V and 5 bases from J, the junction kept 4 bases outside the gene matches. The CDR3 DNA reads TGTGCCAGCAGCTTTGGGACAGGGCAGGAGACCCAGTACTTC. Translated, it gives CASSFGTGQETQYF.

Concerning this clonotype: A read error may explain this, as a much larger clone is one base away. As the CDR3 is not closed by the conserved phenylalanine or tryptophan, this likely results from a read error. The V gene is TRBV7-8, the J gene TRBJ2-7, with TRBD1 identical over 8 bases. Germline CDR1 and CDR2: SGHVS and FQNEAQ. V trimming: 5 bases; J trimming: 7 bases; junction bases outside the gene matches: 10. This CDR3 spans 14 amino acids. The CDR3 reads CASSPGQGLGEQYL. The CDR3 nucleotides read TGTGCCAGCAGCCCCGGACAGGGACTGGGGGAGCAGTACCTC.

The J gene is TRBJ2-2, the V gene TRBV7-3, with a weak D call TRBD1 (5 bases). V was clipped by 5 bases and J by 0 bases, with 13 bases between them. Germline CDR1 and CDR2: SGHTA and FQGTGA. The CDR3 has 16 amino acids. The CDR3 region is CASSAWGTSNTGELFF. The DNA of the CDR3 is TGTGCCAGCAGCGCCTGGGGCACCTCGAACACCGGGGAGCTGTTTTTT.

This chain links TRBV7-2 with TRBJ1-4, with D possibly TRBD1 on 5 matching bases. From germline, CDR1 is SGHTA and CDR2 FQGNSA. CDR3 length equals 18 residues. Trimming stripped 5 bases from V and 4 bases from J, with 23 bases between. The CDR3 coding sequence is TGTGCCAGCAGCCCGGCTGAGTGGGGGGTTGATGGTAATGAAAAACTGTTTTTT. Its protein product is CASSPAEWGVDGNEKLFF.

This sequence joins TRBV6-6 and TRBJ1-1; 9 positions match TRBD1. Germline CDR1 MNHNY, CDR2 SVGAGI (reference sequence). This CDR3 contains 15 residues. V dropped 11 bases and J dropped 1; count of bases not matched to a gene: 11. CDR3 nucleotides: TGTGCCGGCACCTCTCCGGGACAGGGGAACACTGAAGCTTTCTTT. It translates to CAGTSPGQGNTEAFF.

The V and J genes are TRBV21-1 and TRBJ2-2; TRBD1, the table's D call, lacks a check against the DNA. TRBV21-1 is classified as a pseudogene. The CDR3 consists of 16 residues. CDR3 DNA: TGTGCCAGCAGCGTATTACCGGGACAGGGGGCCGGGGAGCTGTTTTTT. Translation gives CASSVLPGQGAGELFF.

In its sample, this clonotype ranks as medium-sized. The J gene is TRBJ2-3, the V gene TRBV7-2; no clear D gene. The germline V and J ends were trimmed by 6 bases and 2 bases, with 6 bases remaining between them. Germline V gene lookup returns CDR1 SGHTA and CDR2 FQGNSA. This CDR3 is built from 12 residues. This CDR3 is CASRLNTDTQYF. The CDR3 region has the DNA TGTGCCAGCAGACTAAACACAGATACGCAGTATTTT.

This clonotype occurred once. The gene calls are TRBV5-1 and TRBJ2-2; 7 bases line up with TRBD1. Losses at the gene ends were 4 bases for V and 0 bases for J; bases not matched to a gene: 3. CDR1 SGHRS and CDR2 YFSETQ come from the germline V gene. The CDR3 consists of 15 residues. This CDR3 reads CASSDDRANTGELFF. In nucleotides, the CDR3 is TGCGCCAGCAGCGACGACAGGGCGAACACCGGGGAGCTGTTTTTT.

The V and J genes are TRBV7-8 and TRBJ2-5, with D tentatively TRBD2 (6 bases). There are 14 residues in the CDR3. Trimming removed 5 bases from V and 3 bases from J, with 13 bases in between. The germline gives CDR1 SGHVS, CDR2 FQNEAQ. The CDR3 reads CASSRTGTEETQYF. The CDR3 nucleotides are TGTGCCAGCAGCCGGACCGGGACTGAAGAGACCCAGTACTTC.

This clonotype came up a few times. Here the CDR3 DNA reads TGTGCCAGCAGCCCCGATGGGGGGGTCGCGGGGGCCAACGTCCTGACTTTC. Translated, it gives CASSPDGGVAGANVLTF. V usage is TRBV7-3 and J usage is TRBJ2-6; 7 bases are shared with TRBD2. Germline V lookup: CDR1 SGHTA, CDR2 FQGTGA. The CDR3 has 17 residues. V lost 5 bases to trimming and J lost 4 bases; unmatched junction nucleotides: 11.

There are many counts of this clonotype. The J gene is TRBJ1-1, the V gene TRBV6-1; a possible D gene is TRBD1 (6 bases). Trimming removed 5 bases from V and 9 bases from J, with 7 bases in between. CDR3 length: 10 amino acids. Germline V gene sequence: CDR1 MNHNS, CDR2 SASEGT. The DNA of the CDR3 is TGTGCCAGCAGTACAGGGAAAGCTTTCTTT. This sequence encodes CASSTGKAFF.

This clonotype came up once. A much larger clone sits a single nucleotide away, making a read error possible. The rearrangement uses TRBV5-1 and TRBJ2-7, with 7 bases fitting TRBD2. This CDR3 has 13 residues. V shed 0 bases and J 7 bases; nucleotides not matched to a gene: 4. The germline CDR1 and CDR2 sequences are SGHRS and YFSETQ. CDR3 nucleotide sequence: TGCGCCAGCAGCTTGGGACTAGCTAATGAGCAGTACTTC. This translates into CASSLGLANEQYF. The full variable domain, its missing parts supplied by reference TRBV5-1 and TRBJ2-7, is KAGVTQTPRYLIKTRGQQVTLSCSPISGHRSVSWYQQTPGQGLQFLFEYFSETQRNKGNFPGRFSGRQFSNSRSEMNVSTLELGDSALYLCASSLGLANEQYFGPGTRLTVT.

The gene calls are TRBV7-2 and TRBJ2-7; D possibly matches TRBD1 or TRBD2 (6 bases each). The CDR3 runs 16 residues. V shed 5 bases and J shed 2 bases, with 19 bases lying between them. Germline V gene lookup returns CDR1 SGHTA and CDR2 FQGNSA. The CDR3 nucleotides are TGTGCCAGCAGCCCGGGCGCGGGACACGTAGCCTACGAGCAGTACTTC. This translates into CASSPGAGHVAYEQYF.

The chain is built from TRBV18 and TRBJ1-2; TRBD1 matches at 8 bases. V lost 6 bases and J lost 6; bases outside the gene matches: 9. CDR1 is KGHSH and CDR2 is LQKENI in the germline V gene. The CDR3 has 14 residues. Here the CDR3 DNA reads TGTGCCAGCTCGTTAATCGGACAGGGAGATGGCTACACCTTC. Its translation: CASSLIGQGDGYTF. Combining the CDR3 with reference TRBV18 and TRBJ1-2 gives the whole variable domain NAGVMQNPRHLVRRRGQEARLRCSPMKGHSHVYWYRQLPEEGLKFMVYLQKENIIDESGMPKERFSAEFPKEGPSILRIQQVVRGDSAAYFCASSLIGQGDGYTFGSGTRLTVV.